This T cell receptor (beta chain) was recovered during a study of OX40 agonist ivuxolimab in advanced cancers. V was trimmed by 6 bases and J by 7 bases, leaving 10 bases between them. The CDR3 loop spans 13 amino acids. Germline loops: CDR1 SGHTA, CDR2 FQGNSA. Data came from immunoSEQ multiplex PCR; TCRdb stores just in-frame clones and leaves some out. This table holds around 88,000 clones, about 91% found once. The TCR sequence derives from an adult with an advanced solid tumor such as melanoma, head and neck, liver or kidney cancer. The sample consisted of CD4+ or CD8+ T cells sorted from blood, taken in a trial of the OX40 agonist ivuxolimab. The chain carries TRBV7-2 and TRBJ1-6; no definite D call. Here the CDR3 DNA reads TGTGCCAGCAGTCTGGTGGGGAATTCACCCCTCCACTTT. This codes for CASSLVGNSPLHF. Together with reference TRBV7-2 and TRBJ1-6, the CDR3 gives the full variable domain: GAGVSQSPSNKVTEKGKDVELRCDPISGHTALYWYRQSLGQGLEFLIYFQGNSAPDKSGLPSDRFSAERTGGSVSTLTIQRTQQEDSAVYLCASSLVGNSPLHFGNGTRLTVT.